Listed below are T cell receptor beta chains from one sample, sequenced in a study of blood T cell repertoires in COVID-19. Generated by immunoSEQ multiplex PCR, the TCRdb table keeps only in-frame clones and is missing some. The sample includes fewer than 450,000 clones, approximately 85% of them seen just once. What was sequenced was PBMCs or T cells enriched from blood (not recorded which). The source of these receptors is a woman aged 35 to 49 with acute COVID-19. Both conserved end residues are part of each CDR3. The D gene is left open where the match is weak. Expanded clones get a size class; other rows say once, few or many, or leave the size out.

v_call: TRBV19
clone_size: NA
j_call: TRBJ1-5
d_call: NA
cdr3_nt: TGTGCCAGTAGTATATCCGGGGATCAGCCCCAGCATTTT
cdr3_aa: CASSISGDQPQHF

v_call: TRBV7-9
clone_size: NA
j_call: TRBJ2-1
d_call: NA
cdr3_nt: TGTGCCAGCAGACTAAACAATGAGCAGTTCTTC
cdr3_aa: CASRLNNEQFF

v_call: TRBV29-1
clone_size: few
j_call: TRBJ1-2
d_call: NA
cdr3_nt: TGCAGCGCCCAACAGGAATTGAGCTATGGCTACACCTTC
cdr3_aa: CSAQQELSYGYTF

v_call: TRBV2
clone_size: NA
j_call: TRBJ2-6
d_call: TRBD1
cdr3_nt: TGTGCCAGCAGTGAAGCCGCTACAGGGGATGGGGCCAACGTCCTGACTTTC
cdr3_aa: CASSEAATGDGANVLTF

v_call: TRBV2
clone_size: once
j_call: TRBJ2-7
d_call: NA
cdr3_nt: TGTGCCAGCAGTCCCATACTAGTGGGACACTACGAGCAGTACTTC
cdr3_aa: CASSPILVGHYEQYF

v_call: TRBV10-3
clone_size: NA
j_call: TRBJ1-6
d_call: TRBD1
cdr3_nt: TGTGCCATCAGTGAACCCGGGACAGGGGGATCCTATAATTCACCCCTCCACTTT
cdr3_aa: CAISEPGTGGSYNSPLHF

v_call: TRBV3-1/TRBV3-2
clone_size: NA
j_call: TRBJ2-7
d_call: TRBD2
cdr3_nt: TGTGCCAGCAGCCACAATCTAGCGGGGGACACCACCGAGCAGTACTTC
cdr3_aa: CASSHNLAGDTTEQYF

v_call: TRBV10-3
clone_size: NA
j_call: TRBJ2-1
d_call: TRBD1
cdr3_nt: TGTGCCACCAGCTCTGGACAGGGGATCGATGAGCAGTTCTTC
cdr3_aa: CATSSGQGIDEQFF

v_call: TRBV6-5
clone_size: NA
j_call: TRBJ2-7
d_call: NA
cdr3_nt: TGTGCCAGCAGGGGGGCAGGGTACGAGCAGTACTTC
cdr3_aa: CASRGAGYEQYF

v_call: TRBV4-1
clone_size: NA
j_call: TRBJ1-3
d_call: NA
cdr3_nt: TGCGCCAGCAGCCAACCCAGGGGCTCTGGAAACACCATATATTTT
cdr3_aa: CASSQPRGSGNTIYF

v_call: TRBV18
clone_size: NA
j_call: TRBJ2-1
d_call: TRBD1
cdr3_nt: TGTGCCAGCTCACTCGGACAGGGAGGCCACAATGAGCAGTTCTTC
cdr3_aa: CASSLGQGGHNEQFF

v_call: TRBV7-8
clone_size: NA
j_call: TRBJ1-2
d_call: NA
cdr3_nt: TGTGCCAGCAGCTTAGTGTGGGGGCAGAACTATGGCTACACCTTC
cdr3_aa: CASSLVWGQNYGYTF

v_call: TRBV10-3
clone_size: few
j_call: TRBJ2-7
d_call: TRBD1
cdr3_nt: TGTGCCATCAGTGAGTCGACAGGGGGTACCTACGAGCAGTACTTC
cdr3_aa: CAISESTGGTYEQYF

v_call: TRBV7-2
clone_size: NA
j_call: TRBJ2-2
d_call: TRBD1
cdr3_nt: TGTGCCAGCAGCCCGATCGCAGGACAGGGACACACCGGGGAGCTGTTTTTT
cdr3_aa: CASSPIAGQGHTGELFF